Each of the 3 T cell receptor beta chains below was sequenced from the same sample in a study of human T cells and chemical hapten exposure (dated by TCRdb to 2020 to 2022). Library prep was done by RACE. The instrument was a NextSeq 500. In TCRdb, the public reads were trimmed at Q25 with fastp and aligned with MiXCR, with productive beta chains retained. Merged by CDR3 protein, the rows form single entries marked with the most common genes and DNA. Across this sample there are some 79,000 distinct CDR3 sequences, with more than 9% seen only once. Around 5% of the sample is in the top ten clones. The sample's time point, from its label and the paper: patch test 2, 6 weeks after DPC sensitization. The sample's treatment or condition, from its label and the paper: therapeutic diphenylcyclopropenone sensitization with weekly scalp DPC. The starting material was whole blood, obtained in connection with sensitization to the hapten diphenylcyclopropenone (DPC). Receptors were obtained from a woman aged 50 to 65 with alopecia areata. Some clones in this sample may be carry-over from other donors' samples.

The chain links TRBV5-1 to TRBJ2-1; 11 bases fit TRBD2. The CDR3 extends over 16 amino acids. The V gene's germline CDR1 is SGHRS and CDR2 YFSETQ. The ends lost 3 bases at V and 4 bases at J; junction bases unmatched: 6. The CDR3 is CASSSLAGGGYNEQFF. The CDR3 DNA is TGCGCCAGCAGCTCCTTAGCGGGAGGGGGTTACAATGAGCAGTTCTTC.

The rearrangement links TRBV19 to TRBJ1-5, with unresolved D. CDR1 and CDR2 (germline): LNHDA, SQIVND (reference sequence). The CDR3 length is 13 residues. V shed 3 bases and J shed 5 bases, with 8 bases lying between them. The CDR3 DNA reads TGTGCCAGTAGTATCGGGGTCCATCAGCCCCAGCATTTT. This sequence encodes CASSIGVHQPQHF. Full variable domain (rest looked up from reference TRBV19 and TRBJ1-5): DGGITQSPKYLFRKEGQNVTLSCEQNLNHDAMYWYRQDPGQGLRLIYYSQIVNDFQKGDIAEGYSVSREKKESFPLTVTSAQKNPTAFYLCASSIGVHQPQHFGDGTRLSIL.

This clonotype has more than one count but fewer than ten. The chain combines TRBV29-1 with TRBJ2-3, with TRBD1 identical over 8 bases. The CDR3 has 19 amino acids. Germline lookup yields CDR1 SQVTM and CDR2 ANQGSEA. Trimming removed 7 bases from V and 0 bases from J; junction bases left unmatched: 21. The CDR3 loop reads CSGARYRGSFSGSTDTQYF. CDR3 coding DNA: TGCAGCGGAGCCCGTTACAGGGGGTCATTCTCCGGGAGCACAGATACGCAGTATTTT.